A single sample gave rise to the 21 T cell receptor beta chains below, sequenced in a study of T cell responses to AZD1222 COVID-19 vaccine. Libraries were prepared by immunoSEQ multiplex PCR; TCRdb keeps only in-frame clonotypes and omits some of them. The sample includes 65,000 to 80,000 clones, about 92% of them seen just once. The sample consisted of peripheral blood, taken on day 0 of AZD1222 vaccination. The receptors shown here come from an adult in good health.

The J gene is TRBJ2-5, the V gene TRBV5-4; 8 nucleotides match TRBD2. This CDR3 region has 18 residues. The V gene end was trimmed by 4 bases and the J gene end by 4 bases; junction bases not matched to a gene: 18. Germline V gives CDR1 SGHNT, CDR2 YYREEE (reference sequence). CDR3 protein: CASSTPRAGGLGGETQYF. The CDR3 DNA sequence: TGTGCCAGCAGCACCCCCCGGGCGGGGGGCTTGGGAGGAGAGACCCAGTACTTC.

The chain carries TRBV5-1 and TRBJ2-3, with a possible D match to TRBD2 (6 bases). The CDR3 covers 15 residues. CDR1 and CDR2 (germline): SGHRS, YFSETQ. With 0 bases removed from V and 2 bases from J, the gap between germline ends came to 10 bases. Here the CDR3 reads CASSLGSGHTDTQYF. CDR3 coding DNA: TGCGCCAGCAGCTTGGGGAGCGGGCACACAGATACGCAGTATTTT.

The V call is TRBV10-1, the J call TRBJ1-2, with D perhaps TRBD1 (6 bases). With 3 bases removed from V and 6 bases from J, the gap between germline ends came to 8 bases. CDR3 length: 12 amino acids. Germline V gene sequence: CDR1 WNHNN, CDR2 SYGVQD (reference sequence). CDR3 loop: CASSETGHGYTF. Written as DNA, the CDR3 is TGCGCCAGCAGTGAAACAGGGCATGGCTACACCTTC.

This chain's CDR3 is CASSETGFSPLHF. In nucleotides, the CDR3 is TGTGCCAGCAGTGAAACAGGGTTTTCACCCCTCCACTTT. The rearrangement links TRBV6-1 to TRBJ1-6, with TRBD1 as a possible D gene (6 bases). Trimming shortened V by 2 bases and J by 9 bases, and 8 bases separated the two germline ends. The CDR3 totals 13 residues. Germline V gives CDR1 MNHNS, CDR2 SASEGT.

The sample holds one count of this clone. V usage is TRBV23-1 and J usage is TRBJ1-2; 7 bases agree with TRBD1. TRBV23-1 falls under the ORF class, with uncertain function. V shed 2 bases and J 7 bases; nucleotides not matched to a gene: 7. The CDR3 has 14 residues. CDR3 sequence reads: CASSQIQGSGGYTF. DNA for the CDR3: TGCGCCAGCAGTCAAATACAGGGGTCAGGTGGCTACACCTTC.

The chain joins TRBV7-3 to TRBJ1-1, with D perhaps matching TRBD1 (5 bases). Germline V gene lookup returns CDR1 SGHTA and CDR2 FQGTGA. Trimming stripped 5 bases from V and 4 bases from J, with 14 bases between. This CDR3 comprises 14 residues. CDR3 DNA sequence: TGTGCCAGCAGCCCGAACCAGAGGGGCACTGAAGCTTTCTTT. This sequence encodes CASSPNQRGTEAFF.

This clone has just a few counts. The identical CDR3 is also encoded by other nucleotide sequences in the sample. V usage is TRBV12-3 or TRBV12-4 and J usage is TRBJ1-2, with D hard to call. V lost 6 bases to trimming and J lost 2 bases, with 10 bases between them. CDR3 size: 13 residues. The DNA for the CDR3 is TGTGCCAGCAGCCGAACCGGGAACTATGGCTACACCTTC. Translating it yields CASSRTGNYGYTF.

A few counts support this clone. This sequence joins TRBV10-3 and TRBJ2-3; 7 nucleotides match TRBD2. In germline, CDR1 is ENHRY, CDR2 SYGVKD. V was pared by 4 bases and J by 7 bases, with 14 bases of the junction left unmatched. The CDR3 loop spans 16 amino acids. CDR3 in amino acids: CAISVDGRPQGNTQYF. The CDR3 coding sequence is TGTGCCATCAGTGTGGACGGGAGGCCCCAAGGAAATACGCAGTATTTT.

This clone was seen just once. The rearrangement links TRBV5-8 to TRBJ1-1; 8 nucleotides agree with TRBD1. V shed 1 base, J shed 0 bases, and the junction held 5 bases outside the gene matches. This CDR3 comprises 16 residues. Germline assignment: CDR1 SGHTS and CDR2 YDEGEE. The CDR3 region has the DNA TGTGCCAGCAGCTTGCTGACAGGGGTAATGAACACTGAAGCTTTCTTT. It yields the protein CASSLLTGVMNTEAFF.

The chain recombines TRBV5-6 with TRBJ1-1, with 7 bases matching TRBD1. This CDR3 spans 13 amino acids. Trimming took 5 bases from V and 3 from J; bases not matched to a gene: 4. The germline V gene has CDR1 SGHDT and CDR2 YYEEEE. CDR3 protein: CASRPTGDTEAFF. The CDR3 region has the DNA TGTGCCAGCAGGCCCACAGGGGACACTGAAGCTTTCTTT.

V and J are TRBV27 and TRBJ1-1; maybe TRBD1 (5 bases). V shed 1 base and J shed 2 bases, with 8 bases lying between them. CDR1 and CDR2 from the germline V gene are MNHEY and SMNVEV (reference sequence). The CDR3 sequence is 14 residues long. The CDR3 region is CASSLLGVNTEAFF. CDR3 DNA sequence: TGTGCCAGCAGTTTATTGGGGGTTAACACTGAAGCTTTCTTT.

By proportion, this clone is medium-sized. The chain joins TRBV11-2 to TRBJ1-2; 10 bases are a match to TRBD1. The CDR3 runs to 14 residues. The germline V gene encodes CDR1 SGHAT and CDR2 FQNNGV. Losses at the gene ends were 4 bases for V and 7 bases for J; bases not matched to a gene: 6. CDR3 nucleotide sequence: TGTGCCAGCAGCTACCGGACAGGGGGAGGTGGCTACACCTTC. Protein: CASSYRTGGGGYTF.

V is TRBV4-3 and J is TRBJ1-1; tentative D call: TRBD1 (5 bases). CDR3 length equals 15 residues. Germline V gene data show CDR1 as LGHNA and CDR2 as YSLEER. Trimming cost V 4 bases and J 0 bases, with 12 bases left between them. The CDR3 protein is CASSRSRAMNTEAFF. Written as DNA, the CDR3 is TGCGCCAGCAGCCGAAGCAGGGCTATGAACACTGAAGCTTTCTTT.

The chain employs TRBV5-4 and TRBJ2-7; 7 bases map to TRBD1. This CDR3 spans 15 amino acids. Trimming removed 1 base from V and 6 bases from J; junction bases left unmatched: 10. Germline-derived CDR1 and CDR2 are SGHNT and YYREEE (reference sequence). The chain's CDR3 is CASSLKGRGSPEQYF. CDR3 nucleotides: TGTGCCAGCAGCTTGAAGGGCAGGGGGTCTCCCGAGCAGTACTTC.

The chain links TRBV7-9 to TRBJ2-5, with D possibly matching TRBD1 (5 bases). CDR1 and CDR2 (germline): SEHNR, FQNEAQ (reference sequence). The CDR3 consists of 15 residues. The V end was cut by 1 base, the J end by 1 base, with 10 bases between. The chain's CDR3 is CASSLDGHSQETQYF. CDR3 DNA: TGTGCCAGCAGCTTAGATGGACACAGCCAAGAGACCCAGTACTTC.

Here the CDR3 DNA reads TGTGCCAGCAGGGACGTCCTGGCCCAGCATTTT. Protein sequence: CASRDVLAQHF. The chain combines TRBV6-5 with TRBJ1-5, with D uncertain. The CDR3 covers 11 residues. Looked up from germline, CDR1 is MNHEY and CDR2 is SVGAGI. The V end was cut by 6 bases, the J end by 11 bases, with 11 bases between.

The V and J genes are TRBV2 and TRBJ2-3; D assignment may be TRBD1 or TRBD2 (7 bases each). This CDR3 has 15 amino acids. V lost 1 base and J lost 7, with 15 bases in between. CDR1 and CDR2 (germline): SNHLY, FYNNEI. Here the CDR3 DNA reads TGTGCCAGCAGTGAAGGGGCAGGGGGAGGGAATACGCAGTATTTT. Translated, it gives CASSEGAGGGNTQYF.

The gene calls are TRBV7-6 and TRBJ2-2; 11 nucleotides match TRBD1. The CDR3 totals 15 residues. Germline V gene sequence: CDR1 SGHVS, CDR2 FNYEAQ. V shed 7 bases and J 7 bases; nucleotides not matched to a gene: 8. CDR3 nucleotide sequence: TGTGCCAGCATCCCCGGGACAGGGGGAGGCGGGGAGCTGTTTTTT. The encoded protein is CASIPGTGGGGELFF.

The chain employs TRBV24-1 and TRBJ2-7; D is unresolved. Germline loops: CDR1 KGHDR, CDR2 SFDVKD. The V and J ends lost 0 bases and 5 bases respectively, with 4 bases between them. The CDR3 runs 12 residues. The CDR3 loop reads CATSDLHDEQYF. For the CDR3, the DNA is TGTGCCACCAGTGATTTGCATGACGAGCAGTACTTC.

V and J are TRBV20-1 and TRBJ2-2, with D hard to call. The V and J ends lost 2 bases and 4 bases respectively, with 2 bases between them. The CDR3 spans 11 residues. The V gene's germline CDR1 is DFQATT and CDR2 SNEGSKA (reference sequence). The DNA for the CDR3 is TGCAGTGCTAGACTCACCGGGGAGCTGTTTTTT. It codes for CSARLTGELFF.

The chain uses TRBV6-2 or TRBV6-3 and TRBJ2-7; 8 bases match TRBD2. This CDR3 region has 15 residues. Germline loops: CDR1 MNHEY, CDR2 SVGEGT. The trim removed 6 bases at V and 0 bases at J, leaving 7 bases unmatched. In DNA form, the CDR3 reads TGTGCCAGCAGACCTACTAGCGGAGCCTCCTACGAGCAGTACTTC. This encodes CASRPTSGASYEQYF.